This TCR beta chain was captured in a study of blood T cell repertoires in COVID-19. Study-level background: Acute and convalescent COVID-19 samples came from the United States, Italy and Spain. T cells, B-cell-depleted T cells, or PBMCs provided the cDNA or gDNA that served as material.

Trimming pared 3 bases from V and 7 bases from J, leaving 21 bases between. The CDR3 is made up of 16 amino acids. Germline V CDR1 and CDR2: SNHLY, FYNNEI. Authors' data handling: Scientists estimated how many nucleated cells there were by amplifying reference gene primers. The repertoire was sequenced with immunoSEQ multiplex PCR; TCRdb's copy has only in-frame clones and lacks some. D and trimming were read from the DNA, whereas the V and J calls and clone size are those reported in that table. The sample has approximately 310,000 clones, around 87% seen once. The sequence came from a woman aged 50 to 60 who had recovered from COVID-19. The chain recombines TRBV2 with TRBJ1-2, with a weak D call TRBD1 (6 bases). The sequenced sample was peripheral blood. This CDR3 is CASSDEGEPSSVGYTF. In DNA form, the CDR3 reads TGTGCCAGCAGTGATGAGGGGGAGCCCAGTTCGGTTGGCTACACCTTC.